The clone carrying this T cell receptor (beta chain) has just a few counts. The sample belongs to a study of cytomegalovirus exposure and HLA in healthy donors. The primer mix had 60 Vbeta and 13 Jbeta primers. Profiling relied on immunoSEQ multiplex PCR, and the TCRdb table lists in-frame clones only, not all of them. The sample includes about 130,000 clones, 15% to 20% seen only once; the top ten take about 3%. This CDR3 has 16 residues. V was pared by 3 bases and J by 0 bases, with 8 bases of the junction left unmatched. Germline values: CDR1 SGHRS, CDR2 YFSETQ. Sequenced material: PBMCs. This sequence originates from a female donor in good health and CMV-seropositive. The chain combines TRBV5-1 with TRBJ1-1; 7 bases agree with TRBD1. In DNA, the CDR3 is TGCGCCAGCAGCTCTGGACAGGTCACGATGAACACTGAAGCTTTCTTT. This codes for CASSSGQVTMNTEAFF.